The clone carrying this T cell receptor beta chain turned up a few times. Preparing the TCRbeta library involved the use of unique molecular identifiers. TCRdb used MiXCR to reprocess the PCR reads, holding one entry per CDR3 protein. In the table there are about 460,000 distinct CDR3 sequences, under 15% of which are singletons. The data were taken from a study of T-cell reconstitution after alpha-beta-depleted transplantation in children. CDR3 size: 14 residues. CDR1 and CDR2 from the germline V gene are SGHDT and YYEEEE. V lost 2 bases to trimming and J lost 4 bases, with 13 bases between them. The sequence came from a human donor who donated a stem cell graft to a child with combined immunodeficiency. The material sequenced was PBMCs from the stem cell graft donor, taken from the stem cell graft. This rearrangement joins TRBV5-6 to TRBJ2-7; D is unresolved. CDR3 in DNA: TGTGCCAGCAGCTTTCTCCAGGATTATTACGAGCAGTACTTC. This codes for CASSFLQDYYEQYF.